The TCR beta chain described here comes from a study of T cell responses to AZD1222 COVID-19 vaccine. Whole-study findings and limits: Reportedly, nearly half the spike-specific TCRs target unmutated variant regions. Spike-specific TCR breadth rose after two AZD1222 doses, and depth rose as well. Donor demographics were predominantly white British with a female majority; clonal diversity may be underestimated.

On this clone itself: What it recognizes is unknown.

In germline, CDR1 is MDHEN, CDR2 SYDVKM. This CDR3 region has 14 residues. Trimming removed 6 bases from V and 6 bases from J, with 15 bases in between. Some clones are missing from TCRdb's copy, which holds only in-frame ones; the method was immunoSEQ multiplex PCR. The table shows tens of thousands of clones, with about 90% occurring only once. The clonotype was recovered from an adult who received the MenACWY meningococcal vaccine as a control. The chain recombines TRBV28 with TRBJ1-5, with TRBD1 as a possible D gene (5 bases). This specimen was peripheral blood, taken 28 days after the second dose of the MenACWY control vaccine. CDR3 DNA sequence: TGTGCCAGCAGCATAGGGACTTTTGGTCAGCCCCAGCATTTT. Amino acid sequence: CASSIGTFGQPQHF.